The 29 T cell receptor beta chains below all came from one sample that was sequenced in a study of early T cells in non-severe SARS-CoV-2 infection. TCRdb analysed the 5' RACE reads with MiXCR anew, one entry per CDR3 protein. The profile covers roughly 100,000 distinct CDR3 sequences, with 14% appearing a single time and under 6.5% taken by the ten largest. The sequenced sample consisted of whole blood. The source is an adult who was a healthcare worker with PCR-confirmed SARS-CoV-2 infection or an uninfected control (not recorded which).

The DNA of the CDR3 is TGTGCCAGCAGCCAAGCTTCCATTTGGGAAGCTTTCTTT. It yields the protein CASSQASIWEAFF. V and J are TRBV3-1 and TRBJ1-1; D is ambiguous. Germline V gene lookup returns CDR1 LGHDT and CDR2 YNNKEL (reference sequence). The CDR3 extends over 13 amino acids. Deletions cut 1 base from V and 8 bases from J, with 11 bases between.

In its sample, this clonotype was seen a few times. CDR3 protein: CASSFGGTTRNQPQHF. CDR3 in DNA: TGTGCCAGCAGTTTCGGAGGGACGACACGCAATCAGCCCCAGCATTTT. V is TRBV12-3 or TRBV12-4 and J is TRBJ1-5; maybe TRBD1 (5 bases). V dropped 3 bases and J dropped 2 bases, with 14 bases sitting between them. This CDR3 spans 16 amino acids.

CDR3 DNA: TGTGCCAGCAGCTTAGGCGGGGCTCCCAGGGGGTACTTC. Protein: CASSLGGAPRGYF. The V call is TRBV11-2, the J call TRBJ2-4, with D tentatively TRBD1 or TRBD2 (6 bases each). The CDR3 runs 13 residues. The V gene's germline CDR1 is SGHAT and CDR2 FQNNGV. Trimming pared 1 base from V and 15 bases from J, leaving 16 bases between.

The chain has TRBV3-1 and TRBJ2-7, with D perhaps being TRBD1 or TRBD2 (5 bases each). The CDR3 spans 15 residues. Per the germline V gene, CDR1 is LGHDT and CDR2 is YNNKEL (reference sequence). V was shortened by 7 bases and J by 2 bases, with 18 bases between the two germline ends. CDR3: CASNSADRGTYEQYF. The CDR3 DNA reads as TGTGCCAGCAACTCCGCCGACAGAGGGACCTACGAGCAGTACTTC.

This clonotype showed up many times. Here the CDR3 reads CASSPDRVVFHEQYF. The CDR3 DNA follows: TGTGCCAGCTCACCTGACAGGGTAGTTTTCCACGAGCAGTACTTC. The V gene is TRBV18, the J gene TRBJ2-7; 7 positions match TRBD1. The trim removed 3 bases at V and 5 bases at J, leaving 10 bases unmatched. Germline V CDR1 and CDR2: KGHSH, LQKENI. The CDR3 consists of 15 residues.

The sample holds a few counts of this clonotype. The chain uses TRBV28 and TRBJ2-7; D tentatively reads TRBD1 or TRBD2 (5 bases each). Per germline, CDR1 MDHEN and CDR2 SYDVKM. V was trimmed by 8 bases and J by 3 bases, leaving 20 bases between them. The CDR3 has 15 amino acids. The CDR3 region has the DNA TGTGCCAGCTCCAGTTTGATGGGGGTACACTACGAGCAGTACTTC. Translating gives CASSSLMGVHYEQYF.

The chain has TRBV24-1 and TRBJ2-3; 11 bases are shared with TRBD2. This CDR3 spans 16 amino acids. V lost 6 bases to trimming and J lost 5 bases; unmatched junction nucleotides: 9. Looked up from germline, CDR1 is KGHDR and CDR2 is SFDVKD. The CDR3 loop reads CATSIQTSGGIDTQYF. DNA for the CDR3: TGTGCCACCAGTATTCAAACTAGCGGGGGAATAGATACGCAGTATTTT.

V usage is TRBV2 and J usage is TRBJ2-2, with D uncertain. V was pared by 9 bases and J by 1 base, with 9 bases between. The CDR3 covers 13 residues. Per germline, CDR1 SNHLY and CDR2 FYNNEI. This CDR3 reads CASKSQNTGELFF. CDR3 bases: TGTGCCAGTAAGTCCCAGAACACCGGGGAGCTGTTTTTT. The full variable domain, completed using reference TRBV2 and TRBJ2-2, is EPEVTQTPSHQVTQMGQEVILRCVPISNHLYFYWYRQILGQKVEFLVSFYNNEISEKSEIFDDQFSVERPDGSNFTLKIRSTKLEDSAMYFCASKSQNTGELFFGEGSRLTVL.

J is TRBJ1-1 and V is TRBV10-3; no definite D call. The germline CDR1 and CDR2 sequences are ENHRY and SYGVKD. CDR3 length: 12 amino acids. Trimming stripped 3 bases from V and 3 bases from J, with 5 bases between. The CDR3 sequence: CAISDLDTEAFF. In nucleotides, the CDR3 is TGTGCCATCAGTGACCTGGACACTGAAGCTTTCTTT.

The rearrangement links TRBV10-3 to TRBJ2-1, with D unclear. The V gene lost 4 bases and the J gene lost 3 bases, with 4 bases spanning the gap. The CDR3 sequence is 12 residues long. CDR1 is ENHRY and CDR2 is SYGVKD in the germline V gene. The CDR3: CAISVNYNEQFF. The CDR3 DNA reads TGTGCCATCAGTGTAAACTACAATGAGCAGTTCTTC.

At least ten counts were recorded for this clonotype. The V gene is TRBV6-6, the J gene TRBJ1-1; D unclear. The germline V gene encodes CDR1 MNHNY and CDR2 SVGAGI (reference sequence). V was trimmed by 2 bases and J by 3 bases, leaving 7 bases between them. CDR3 size: 13 residues. CDR3 residues: CASSYTADTEAFF. Here the CDR3 DNA reads TGTGCCAGCAGTTACACGGCGGACACTGAAGCTTTCTTT.

This clonotype was seen at least ten times. The chain uses TRBV20-1 and TRBJ2-1; the D is unclear. V was shortened by 3 bases and J by 10 bases, with 13 bases between the two germline ends. The CDR3 loop spans 12 amino acids. Germline-derived CDR1 and CDR2 are DFQATT and SNEGSKA (reference sequence). The CDR3 loop is CSASPVLLEQFF. CDR3 DNA sequence: TGCAGTGCTAGCCCAGTTCTTTTAGAGCAGTTCTTC.

The chain joins TRBV4-3 to TRBJ2-2, with D maybe TRBD2 (5 bases). The V gene's germline CDR1 is LGHNA and CDR2 YSLEER. The germline V and J ends were trimmed by 0 bases and 4 bases, with 15 bases remaining between them. The CDR3 runs 17 residues. CDR3 sequence reads: CASSQDLRAWGTGELFF. The CDR3, as DNA: TGCGCCAGCAGCCAAGATCTGAGGGCCTGGGGCACCGGGGAGCTGTTTTTT.

This clonotype was recorded a few times. V gene TRBV28 combines with J gene TRBJ2-1, with D unresolved. Germline loops: CDR1 MDHEN, CDR2 SYDVKM. CDR3 length: 12 residues. Trimming removed 5 bases at V and 3 bases at J, with 5 bases between. CDR3 nucleotides: TGTGCCAGCAGTCGAAGCTACAATGAGCAGTTCTTC. Protein product: CASSRSYNEQFF.

The chain couples TRBV5-6 to TRBJ1-4; TRBD1 agrees at 7 bases. This CDR3 comprises 15 residues. Germline values: CDR1 SGHDT, CDR2 YYEEEE. J lost 10 bases, V lost 4 bases, and 13 bases had no gene match. As DNA, the CDR3 is TGTGCCAGCAGCCGAGGGACAGCACTGGGGGGAAAACTGTTTTTT. Translation: CASSRGTALGGKLFF.

In this sample, this clonotype turned up many times. CDR3 amino acids: CSPSGSTLYGYTF. Here the CDR3 DNA reads TGCAGTCCCTCGGGCTCAACCCTCTATGGCTACACCTTC. V and J are TRBV20-1 and TRBJ1-2; D uncertain. The germline gives CDR1 DFQATT, CDR2 SNEGSKA (reference sequence). CDR3 size: 13 residues. V was shortened by 8 bases and J by 4 bases, with 17 bases between the two germline ends.

The chain links TRBV27 to TRBJ2-5, with D perhaps TRBD1 or TRBD2 (7 bases each). CDR1 is MNHEY and CDR2 is SMNVEV in the germline V gene (reference sequence). This CDR3 contains 14 residues. V was cut by 5 bases and J by 4 bases, with 14 bases left in between. CDR3 loop: CASSRSGGGETQYF. In DNA form, the CDR3 reads TGTGCCAGCAGTCGCTCAGGGGGGGGAGAGACCCAGTACTTC.

This clonotype was detected only a few times. The chain couples TRBV10-3 to TRBJ2-1; tentative D call: TRBD2 (5 bases). Trimming took off 0 bases at V and 4 bases at J, with 13 bases between the two ends. This CDR3 has 16 amino acids. In germline, CDR1 is ENHRY, CDR2 SYGVKD. The CDR3 DNA is TGTGCCATCAGTGAGTCGGCGGGCCTCAAATACAATGAGCAGTTCTTC. Amino acids: CAISESAGLKYNEQFF.

The gene calls are TRBV4-3 and TRBJ1-2; unclear D gene. Germline V CDR1 and CDR2: LGHNA, YSLEER. V dropped 0 bases and J dropped 1 base, with 12 bases sitting between them. The CDR3 sequence is 16 residues long. CDR3 protein: CASSQEPQAFNYGYTF. CDR3 DNA: TGCGCCAGCAGCCAAGAGCCCCAGGCTTTTAACTATGGCTACACCTTC.

V usage is TRBV11-2 and J usage is TRBJ2-5; a weak D match, TRBD1 (6 bases). Deletions cut 1 base from V and 6 bases from J, with 12 bases between. CDR3 length: 14 amino acids. Germline loops: CDR1 SGHAT, CDR2 FQNNGV. The DNA for the CDR3 is TGTGCCAGCAGCTTAGGGGACATCCATCAGACCCAGTACTTC. Amino acids: CASSLGDIHQTQYF.

This clonotype was picked up a small number of times. The chain couples TRBV15 to TRBJ2-1; D is unresolved. This CDR3 has 16 residues. Germline CDR1 reads LNHNV; CDR2 reads YYDKDF (reference sequence). Trimming cost V 0 bases and J 7 bases, with 16 bases left between them. The CDR3 sequence is CATSREGELGVNEQFF. For the CDR3, the DNA is TGTGCCACCAGCAGAGAGGGCGAGCTTGGGGTGAATGAGCAGTTCTTC.

V gene TRBV11-2 combines with J gene TRBJ2-4; D is uncertain. V was cut by 3 bases and J by 2 bases, with 17 bases left in between. The CDR3 has 17 amino acids. Germline V CDR1 and CDR2: SGHAT, FQNNGV. CDR3 sequence reads: CASSLGRSGRTKNIQYF. The CDR3 coding sequence is TGTGCCAGCAGCTTGGGCAGATCTGGTCGGACCAAAAACATTCAGTACTTC.

The chain links TRBV18 to TRBJ1-4, with 7 bases matching TRBD1. The ends lost 6 bases at V and 0 bases at J; junction bases unmatched: 7. The CDR3 totals 16 residues. Germline loops: CDR1 KGHSH, CDR2 LQKENI. The CDR3 nucleotides read TGTGCCAGCTCGGGACAGAGAGTTGCAACTAATGAAAAACTGTTTTTT. Residues: CASSGQRVATNEKLFF.

V usage is TRBV18 and J usage is TRBJ2-3, with TRBD2 identical over 8 bases. Germline V CDR1 and CDR2: KGHSH, LQKENI. The CDR3 has 16 residues. The V segment lost 0 bases and the J segment 4 bases; nucleotides outside the gene matches: 6. The CDR3 coding sequence is TGTGCCAGCTCACCACCGGTCGGGGGGGTCGCAGATACGCAGTATTTT. It encodes CASSPPVGGVADTQYF.

The sample holds many counts of this clonotype. The chain couples TRBV7-9 to TRBJ2-1; 7 nucleotides agree with TRBD2. The CDR3 contains 15 residues. The V and J ends lost 1 base and 8 bases, in that order; junction bases with no gene match: 8. Germline CDR1 reads SEHNR; CDR2 reads FQNEAQ (reference sequence). CDR3: CASSLGLAVVDEQFF. CDR3 DNA sequence: TGTGCCAGCAGCTTAGGGCTAGCGGTGGTGGATGAGCAGTTCTTC.

This clonotype was counted between two and nine times. This chain uses TRBV10-1 with TRBJ1-1; maybe TRBD1 (5 bases). The CDR3 length is 14 residues. Germline CDR1 and CDR2: WNHNN and SYGVQD (reference sequence). The V gene lost 2 bases and the J gene lost 4 bases, with 11 bases spanning the gap. The CDR3 DNA follows: TGCGCCAGCAGTGAGGGGGGGTCTGGCACTGAAGCTTTCTTT. It yields the protein CASSEGGSGTEAFF.

The table lists this clonotype with many counts. This chain uses TRBV4-1 with TRBJ1-5; TRBD1 might be the D (5 bases). The CDR3 has 15 amino acids. V was shortened by 1 base and J by 4 bases, with 11 bases between the two germline ends. Germline values: CDR1 MGHRA, CDR2 YSYEKL. CDR3 loop: CASSQVREVNQPQHF. DNA for the CDR3: TGCGCCAGCAGCCAAGTCAGGGAAGTAAATCAGCCCCAGCATTTT.

This clonotype was found a few times. This chain connects TRBV6-2 or TRBV6-3 to TRBJ2-7, with 10 bases matching TRBD1. The CDR3 totals 15 residues. Germline V gene data show CDR1 as MNHEY and CDR2 as SVGEGT. V dropped 6 bases and J dropped 4; count of bases not matched to a gene: 9. CDR3 in DNA: TGTGCCAGCAGATCCACCGGGACAGGGGCATACGAGCAGTACTTC. Its translation: CASRSTGTGAYEQYF.

This clonotype turned up a few times. V is TRBV12-3 or TRBV12-4 and J is TRBJ1-1; the D is unclear. CDR3 size: 15 residues. V lost 3 bases and J 4 bases, leaving 15 bases between the germline ends. CDR3 loop: CASSFLMDGITEAFF. In DNA form, the CDR3 reads TGTGCCAGCAGTTTTTTAATGGATGGCATCACTGAAGCTTTCTTT.